The entry below describes one TCR beta chain. It lacks a known antigen. No base-level quality is on record; no much larger clone is a single base apart. Donors were healthy HIV-negative adults with no recently reported acute infections or vaccinations. All donors were Caucasian adults living in Nashville, Tennessee, USA. For unsorted samples, 100 million or so PBMCs were counted, and genomic DNA was extracted using the QIAamp DNA Blood Mini kit. Blood was collected by leukapheresis, and PBMCs were isolated by Ficoll-Histopaque density gradient centrifugation and then cryopreserved in liquid nitrogen vapor phase. The entry originates in a study of shared clonotypes between healthy human individuals (TCRdb year 2020). Context from the whole study: The cohort included three men and two women between 18 and 49 years of age. Blood TCR repertoires of four to six healthy adults were deeply sequenced to estimate repertoire size and the extent of clonotype sharing between individuals. To increase sequencing depth and limit assay-specific biases, different laboratories used diverse techniques to prepare libraries and sequence TCR repertoires. Per donor, leukapheresis produced somewhere between about 0.94 and 8.9 billion PBMCs. On the study overall, not on this receptor specifically: The small number of donors limited the genetic and exposure-history diversity represented. Only blood was sampled, and tissue TCR repertoires likely differ from those in blood. Pairwise subsampling indicated that sequencing depth was expected to affect the degree of clonotype sharing among donors.

The germline V gene supplies CDR1 SGHTA and CDR2 FQGNSA. V was cut back by 7 bases and J by 6 bases, leaving a gap of 13 bases between them. The CDR3 sequence holds 13 residues, the cysteine and phenylalanine included. Just CDR3 DNA is preserved here, 39 bases in frame from base 1. Using the deep immunoSEQ assay, multiplex PCR amplified TCR CDR3 regions from genomic DNA. Genomic DNA extracted from each cell subset was distributed evenly over all wells of several immunoSEQ 96-well plates, and each plate served as one replicate. Each replicate PCR for unsorted PBMC received around 330 ng genomic DNA, equal to 25,000 to 30,000 T cell genomes. Genomic DNA from unsorted PBMC was sequenced over ten immunoSEQ deep assay plates. Purified libraries were measured with a Qubit 3.0 fluorometer, size-checked on a Bioanalyzer 2100, and measured again with the KAPA Library Quantification kit. Every immunoSEQ 96-well plate was sequenced on a separate single-read 150-cycle Illumina NextSeq 550 flow cell. The source study handled its data this way. The immunoSEQ output contained only junctional sequences without quality scores, so filtering could not match that applied to full-length reads. To assign V/J genes and CDR3, sequences were annotated against IMGT germline references using PyIR, a Python wrapper for IgBLAST v1.9. Reads were removed for weak V/J assignments (E-value above 1e-6), missing CDR3, stop codons, out-of-frame junctions, or ambiguous translated residues. A V3J clonotype was defined by an identical inferred V gene, J gene, and CDR3 amino acid sequence. To compute the percentage overlap between repertoires, the number of shared unique clonotypes was divided by the size of the smaller repertoire. Richness of each repertoire was evaluated using RTK rarefaction, the Chao1 estimator, and Recon v2.1 estimates of unobserved clonotypes. What TCRdb holds here is the immuneACCESS table cut down to in-frame rearrangements. Part of the clones is not present; checked against another copy, under half of the missing clones reflect an unresolved V gene, and the others are unexplained. That table gives V, J and clone size, and the DNA gave D and trimming. The sample contains around 510,000 clones, 70% to 80% of them found a single time. More than 10% of the sample is taken by the ten largest.

The chain is encoded by TRBV7-2 joined to TRBJ2-1; possibly the D gene is TRBD2, per 6 matching bases. The sample was PBMCs. This clonotype originated in a woman aged 40 to 50 in good health. Some clones in this sample may be carry-over from other donors' samples. The CDR3 has the sequence CASTPGRLNEQFF. The bases read TGTGCCAGCACCCCAGGGAGGCTCAATGAGCAGTTCTTC.